The TCR beta chain under discussion was sequenced for a study of T-cell reconstitution after alpha-beta-depleted transplantation in children. Findings of the study overall: As was reported, about two months after transplant, alpha-beta T cells came from several hundred expanded graft clones. Elevated TCRbeta diversity at day 60 was traced, in some patients, to surviving recipient T cells and thymic progenitors. Once a year had passed after transplant, T-cell counts and diversity came mostly from newly produced T cells.

This clonotype appeared many times. Its cognate antigen is unknown. The germline V gene has CDR1 SGHVS and CDR2 FNYEAQ. CDR3 length: 17 residues. Germline trimming cut 1 base from V and 2 bases from J; bases unmatched to any gene: 6. Preparation of the TCRbeta library involved a method that used unique molecular identifiers. TCRdb passed the PCR reads through MiXCR, listing each CDR3 protein once. The data contain hundreds of thousands of distinct CDR3 sequences, 8.2% of them singletons. The V gene is TRBV7-6, the J gene TRBJ1-3, with 9 positions matching TRBD1. Here the sequenced sample was PBMCs, mostly from graft donor cells, taken 180 days after TCRalphabeta/CD19-depleted stem cell transplant. The sequence derives from a male patient under 18 who had a stem cell transplant for acute lymphoblastic leukemia, so the T cells may come from the graft donor. CDR3 region: CASSLGQGGFAGNTIYF. The CDR3, as DNA: TGTGCCAGCAGCTTAGGACAGGGGGGATTCGCTGGAAACACCATATATTTT.